What follows are 10 T cell receptor beta chains derived from one specimen sequenced in a study of molecular identifiers for immune sequencing clone quantification. A single record per CDR3 protein comes from TCRdb applying MiXCR to the PCR reads. This sample has some 680,000 distinct CDR3 sequences, with roughly 23% found just once. The specimen sequenced was naive CD8+ T cells from blood, with Jurkat cell RNA spiked in. The sample's subset: FACS-sorted CD8+CD4-CCR7+CD45RA+ naive T cells. Every receptor here comes from a human donor in good health. Some libraries in this study had Jurkat cell RNA spiked in.

The V and J genes are TRBV7-9 and TRBJ1-3; the D is unclear. This CDR3 is built from 12 residues. Trimming shortened V by 4 bases and J by 7 bases, and 8 bases separated the two germline ends. Germline V gives CDR1 SEHNR, CDR2 FQNEAQ (reference sequence). In DNA, the CDR3 is TGTGCCAGCAGCTCAGACCTGAACACCATATATTTT. Protein: CASSSDLNTIYF.

This clonotype was detected ten times or more. V usage is TRBV5-1 and J usage is TRBJ2-7; no clear D. CDR3 size: 14 residues. The ends were cut back, 0 bases at V and 2 bases at J, with 9 bases in the middle. The germline V gene has CDR1 SGHRS and CDR2 YFSETQ. CDR3 DNA sequence: TGCGCCAGCAGCTTGGAAGGCAGCACCTACGAGCAGTACTTC. It yields the protein CASSLEGSTYEQYF. Filled out from reference TRBV5-1 and TRBJ2-7, the complete variable domain reads KAGVTQTPRYLIKTRGQQVTLSCSPISGHRSVSWYQQTPGQGLQFLFEYFSETQRNKGNFPGRFSGRQFSNSRSEMNVSTLELGDSALYLCASSLEGSTYEQYFGPGTRLTVT.

For this clonotype: Its ends do not fully match the called genes, so a read error is possible. The chain links TRBV5-1 to TRBJ1-5; D possibly corresponds to TRBD1 (5 bases). CDR3 length: 15 residues. From germline, CDR1 is SGHRS and CDR2 YFSETQ. CDR3: CDSSLGQGSNQPQHF. The CDR3 DNA reads as TGCGACAGCAGCTTGGGGCAGGGAAGCAATCAGCCCCAGCATTTT.

This clonotype was detected ten times or more. The gene calls are TRBV4-3 and TRBJ1-5; D not certain. CDR1 and CDR2 (germline): LGHNA, YSLEER. V was trimmed by 0 bases and J by 3 bases, leaving 12 bases between them. The CDR3 sequence is 16 residues long. In DNA, the CDR3 is TGCGCCAGCAGCCAAGAGTTTTGGGCCTTCAATCAGCCCCAGCATTTT. This gives the protein CASSQEFWAFNQPQHF.

In regard to this clonotype: At one end the junction does not follow the germline gene, possibly because of a read error. J is TRBJ2-1 and V is TRBV27; unclear D gene. CDR3 length: 17 amino acids. From germline, CDR1 is MNHEY and CDR2 SMNVEV (reference sequence). The CDR3 spells CASSSLIGDPSYSEQFF. The CDR3 DNA reads TGTGCCAGCAGTTCCCTGATCGGCGACCCCTCCTACAGTGAGCAGTTCTTC.

About this clonotype: The junction shows a germline mismatch at one end, possibly a read error. This chain uses TRBV27 with TRBJ1-5, with D possibly being TRBD1 (5 bases). Germline V gene data show CDR1 as MNHEY and CDR2 as SMNVEV (reference sequence). This CDR3 has 14 amino acids. Here the CDR3 reads CTSSGGGGVQPQHF. The CDR3 nucleotides are TGTACCAGCAGCGGAGGCGGGGGGGTTCAGCCCCAGCATTTT.

This clonotype was seen at least ten times. This sequence joins TRBV10-1 and TRBJ2-6; TRBD2 is a possible D gene (6 bases). CDR1 is WNHNN and CDR2 is SYGVQD in the germline V gene (reference sequence). Between the trimmed V and J ends, which lost 4 bases and 0 bases, there was a span of 7 bases. This CDR3 has 15 amino acids. CDR3 amino acids: CASSVGGSGANVLTF. CDR3 in DNA: TGCGCCAGCAGTGTCGGGGGCTCTGGGGCCAACGTCCTGACTTTC.

To note about this clonotype: This may be a read error: a much more frequent sequence differs by one nucleotide. J is TRBJ1-2 and V is TRBV4-3; D is ambiguous. The CDR3 has 16 residues. Germline assignment: CDR1 LGHNA and CDR2 YSLEER. The CDR3 sequence is CANSHSHEGLYYGYTF. The CDR3 DNA follows: TGCGCCAACAGCCATTCCCATGAAGGATTATACTATGGCTACACCTTC.

Details on this clonotype: A much larger clone sits a single nucleotide away, making a read error possible. The rearrangement links TRBV28 to TRBJ1-4; 7 bases align to TRBD1. This CDR3 region has 15 residues. Germline assignment: CDR1 MDHEN and CDR2 SYDVKM. The DNA for the CDR3 is TGTGCCAGCAGTTCCCGGGACAGTAGTAATGAAAAACTGGTTTTT. Translated, it gives CASSSRDSSNEKLVF.

Comment on this clonotype: This may be a read error: a much more frequent sequence differs by one nucleotide. V is TRBV5-4 and J is TRBJ2-3; D uncertain. The J call may be in error: the DNA end matches TRBJ1-5 better. This CDR3 is built from 12 residues. CDR1 and CDR2 from the germline V gene are SGHNT and YYREEE (reference sequence). CDR3 sequence (DNA): TGTGCCAGCAGCGAAGGCGTGAATACGCAGCATTTT. It specifies CASSEGVNTQHF.